The rows below give T cell receptor beta chains drawn from one sample of a study of cytomegalovirus exposure and HLA in healthy donors. Clones were sequenced by immunoSEQ multiplex PCR, and TCRdb holds only the in-frame ones, with some missing. The sample shows 330,000 or so clones, 75% to 90% of them seen only once. Sequencing input: PBMCs. Receptors were obtained from a woman under 30 in good health and CMV-seronegative. Both conserved end residues are part of each CDR3. D genes are given only for firm matches. Clone size appears in some rows only: once, few, many, or a class for an expanded clone.

CDR3nt	CDR3aa	j_gene	d_gene	len	abundance	v_gene
TGTGCCAGCAGTGCGACGGGGGGGGGAGGAAACACCATATATTTT	CASSATGGGGNTIYF	TRBJ1-3	.	15	.	TRBV6-1
TGTGCCAGCAGTGCCGGGACTAGCGGGACCCACGAGCAGTACTTC	CASSAGTSGTHEQYF	TRBJ2-7	TRBD2	15	few	TRBV6-5
TGTGCCTGGAGTGTAACCCCGGGAGGGCGGGTGGCTTTC	CAWSVTPGGRVAF	TRBJ2-4	TRBD2	13	.	TRBV30
TGTGCCAGCAGCGTAGGAGCGGGAGTGGGTGAGCAGTACTTC	CASSVGAGVGEQYF	TRBJ2-7	TRBD2	14	.	TRBV9
TGTGCCAGCAGTTTAGGGGGCAGCTCCTACGAGCAGTACTTC	CASSLGGSSYEQYF	TRBJ2-7	.	14	.	TRBV27
TGCGCCAGCAGCGGAGGACAGGGAGGCCCCGCATATTTT	CASSGGQGGPAYF	TRBJ1-3	TRBD1	13	.	TRBV5-1
TGTGCCAGCAGCGTAGGTAGCGGCAGCTCCTACAATGAGCAGTTCTTC	CASSVGSGSSYNEQFF	TRBJ2-1	.	16	.	TRBV7-3
TGTGCCAGCAGTTTCCCAGGGTTTCGTGGCTACACCTTC	CASSFPGFRGYTF	TRBJ1-2	.	13	.	TRBV28
TGCGCCAGCAGCCAGGCGCTCCCGGGACTAGCGGGAGTGGTGCGCCCCTACGAGCAGTACTTC	CASSQALPGLAGVVRPYEQYF	TRBJ2-7	TRBD2	21	once	TRBV4-3
TGTGCCAGTAGTATGGACAGGTGGTCCTACGAGCAGTACTTC	CASSMDRWSYEQYF	TRBJ2-7	TRBD1	14	few	TRBV19
TGCGCCAGCAGCTTGGCCGGGGGGGCGGTCACTGAAGCTTTCTTT	CASSLAGGAVTEAFF	TRBJ1-1	.	15	.	TRBV5-1
TGCGCCAGCAGCCTCGGCCCAAAAGATAGCCCCGAAGGCTACACCTTC	CASSLGPKDSPEGYTF	TRBJ1-2	.	16	.	TRBV5-1
TGTGCCAGCAGCCCAAGGACAGGCTTGCGGGGGGCCAACGTCCTGACTTTC	CASSPRTGLRGANVLTF	TRBJ2-6	TRBD1	17	.	TRBV7-3
TGTGCCAGCAGTTGGAGCGGGAGTAGCGCAGATACGCAGTATTTT	CASSWSGSSADTQYF	TRBJ2-3	TRBD2	15	.	TRBV6-5
TGTGCCAGCGGCAATTATGACAATGAGCAGTTCTTC	CASGNYDNEQFF	TRBJ2-1	.	12	.	TRBV27
TGTGCCAGCAGCTTAGGGTACGGAGGGGAGACCCAGTACTTC	CASSLGYGGETQYF	TRBJ2-5	.	14	once	TRBV11-2
TGCGCCAGCAGCCAAGATGTCAGGTTGGGAGAGACCCAGTACTTC	CASSQDVRLGETQYF	TRBJ2-5	.	15	.	TRBV4-1
TGTGCCAGCAGCGTACAAGGGGCGAACACCGGGGAGCTGTTTTTT	CASSVQGANTGELFF	TRBJ2-2	.	15	.	TRBV9
TGTGCCAGTGACAATGGAAACACCATATATTTT	CASDNGNTIYF	TRBJ1-3	.	11	.	TRBV6-5
TGTGCCAGCTGGGGCAGACGATATGGCTACACCTTC	CASWGRRYGYTF	TRBJ1-2	.	12	few	TRBV6-5
TGTGCCAGCAGGGAGAGCGAGGAAGAGACCCAGTACTTC	CASRESEEETQYF	TRBJ2-5	.	13	once	TRBV2
TGTGCCAGCAGCCGTGGGGGGACTACGGGAAACACCATATATTTT	CASSRGGTTGNTIYF	TRBJ1-3	.	15	.	TRBV28
TGTGCCAGCAGTTTTGCTTTCAAAGGAGCCCAGGGAGGCTACACCTTC	CASSFAFKGAQGGYTF	TRBJ1-2	.	16	.	TRBV27
TGTGCCAGCAGCTCCCAGGGGGTTGAGCAGTTCTTC	CASSSQGVEQFF	TRBJ2-1	TRBD1	12	.	TRBV7-3
TGTGCCAGCAGCCTGCAGGGGTCCACCGGGGAGCTGTTTTTT	CASSLQGSTGELFF	TRBJ2-2	.	14	few	TRBV11-2
TGTGCCAGCAGTCTCTCTGCGGGGAGCAATCAGCCCCAGCATTTT	CASSLSAGSNQPQHF	TRBJ1-5	.	15	.	TRBV7-8
.	CASSIFGEGSTF	TRBJ1-2	.	12	.	TRBV19
TGTGCCAGCCGTCCCGGGACAGGGAGGGGAAACAATGAGCAGTTCTTC	CASRPGTGRGNNEQFF	TRBJ2-1	TRBD1	16	.	TRBV6-6
TGTGCCAGCAGTGAAAGGACAGGGGGCAGAGAGACCCAGTACTTC	CASSERTGGRETQYF	TRBJ2-5	TRBD1	15	many	TRBV2
TGTGCCAGCAGGTACTCGGGAGGGGGGGAGCAGTACTTC	CASRYSGGGEQYF	TRBJ2-7	TRBD2	13	few	TRBV6-5
TGTGCCAGCACAGCGGGAGCGGGAGTGCGCGAGCAGTACTTC	CASTAGAGVREQYF	TRBJ2-7	TRBD2	14	.	TRBV6-5
TGTGCCAGCACCCGGGCTGGGGGGTCCTACGAGCAGTACTTC	CASTRAGGSYEQYF	TRBJ2-7	.	14	.	TRBV5-4
TGCAGCGTTGTCTCGGGAGAACCAGATACGCAGTATTTT	CSVVSGEPDTQYF	TRBJ2-3	.	13	.	TRBV29-1
TGTGCCAGCTCACCCATGAGCTGGGGACAGGGATCAAACGAGCAGTACTTC	CASSPMSWGQGSNEQYF	TRBJ2-7	TRBD1	17	.	TRBV18
TGTGCCAGCAGTCCGGGACAGAAGTATCAGCCCCAGCATTTT	CASSPGQKYQPQHF	TRBJ1-5	TRBD1	14	.	TRBV27
TGTGCCAGCACCTCCGGACTAGCGGGTTACACAGATACGCAGTATTTT	CASTSGLAGYTDTQYF	TRBJ2-3	TRBD2	16	.	TRBV27
TGTGCCAGCAGCCAGGGGACAGGCTTTAATCAGCCCCAGCATTTT	CASSQGTGFNQPQHF	TRBJ1-5	TRBD1	15	.	TRBV28
TGTGCCAGCAGCCAAGGACACGGGACTTTCTATGGCTACACCTTC	CASSQGHGTFYGYTF	TRBJ1-2	.	15	.	TRBV4-2